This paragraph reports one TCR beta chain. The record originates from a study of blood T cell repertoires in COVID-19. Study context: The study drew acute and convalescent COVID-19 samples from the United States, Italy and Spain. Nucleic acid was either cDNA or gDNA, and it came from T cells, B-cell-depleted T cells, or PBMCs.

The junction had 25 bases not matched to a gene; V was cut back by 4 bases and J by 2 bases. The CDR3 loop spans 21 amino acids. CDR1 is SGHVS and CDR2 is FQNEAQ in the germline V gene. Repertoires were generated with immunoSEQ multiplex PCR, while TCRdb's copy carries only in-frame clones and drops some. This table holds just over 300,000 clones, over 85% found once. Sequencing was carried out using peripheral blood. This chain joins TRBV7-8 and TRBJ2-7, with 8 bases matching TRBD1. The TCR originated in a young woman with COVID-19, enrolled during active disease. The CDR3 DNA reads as TGTGCCAGCAGCTCAATCGACCGGGACAGGCCGTCGCAACCCCCCCCCTACGAGCAGTACTTC. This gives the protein CASSSIDRDRPSQPPPYEQYF.